The rows below give T cell receptor beta chains drawn from one sample of a study of blood T cell repertoires in COVID-19. The data were produced by immunoSEQ multiplex PCR, yet TCRdb's version contains in-frame clones alone and is incomplete. The profile shows about 140,000 clones, just over 85% of them singletons. Sequencing was performed on peripheral blood. These receptors were taken from a woman in her sixties with acute or convalescent COVID-19. Both conserved end residues are trimmed from each CDR3.

v_gene: TRBV9
j_gene: TRBJ2-5
CDR3aa: ASSVDWGGTSRETQY

v_gene: TRBV12-3/TRBV12-4
j_gene: TRBJ1-5
CDR3aa: ASSSRPSEAQH

v_gene: TRBV2
j_gene: TRBJ1-6
CDR3aa: ASLPTGTGNNSPLH

v_gene: TRBV9
j_gene: TRBJ2-3
CDR3aa: ASSVQPTSADTQY

v_gene: TRBV7-2
j_gene: TRBJ2-5
CDR3aa: ASSSPSSGGEETQY

v_gene: TRBV30
j_gene: TRBJ1-1
CDR3aa: AWNPRVDTEAF

v_gene: TRBV19
j_gene: TRBJ1-1
CDR3aa: ASSIDDRLNTEAF

v_gene: TRBV3-1/TRBV3-2
j_gene: TRBJ1-4
CDR3aa: ASSQAGGPTNEKLF

v_gene: TRBV5-1
j_gene: TRBJ2-7
CDR3aa: ASSITGQGAYEQY

v_gene: TRBV28
j_gene: TRBJ1-2
CDR3aa: ASSLSSTPYGYT

v_gene: TRBV28
j_gene: TRBJ1-1
CDR3aa: ASKTGATEAF

v_gene: TRBV19
j_gene: TRBJ1-1
CDR3aa: ASSIGQGGTEAF

v_gene: TRBV3-1/TRBV3-2
j_gene: TRBJ2-1
CDR3aa: ASSQDGGEWNEQF

v_gene: TRBV7-3
j_gene: TRBJ1-2
CDR3aa: ASSLTGTGGSRWNILQANYGYT

v_gene: TRBV30
j_gene: TRBJ1-3
CDR3aa: AWGTGGTGNTIY

v_gene: TRBV10-1
j_gene: TRBJ1-4
CDR3aa: ASSRPEKGATNEKLF

v_gene: TRBV7-2
j_gene: TRBJ1-6
CDR3aa: ASSSVTGSSYNSPLH

v_gene: TRBV4-3
j_gene: TRBJ1-2
CDR3aa: ASSLTKEGQGPDYT

v_gene: TRBV5-4
j_gene: TRBJ2-5
CDR3aa: ASSPKAGLGETQY

v_gene: TRBV20-1
j_gene: TRBJ1-4
CDR3aa: SATMNEKLF

v_gene: TRBV7-6
j_gene: TRBJ1-1
CDR3aa: ASSLDTLNTEAF

v_gene: TRBV3-1/TRBV3-2
j_gene: TRBJ2-7
CDR3aa: ASSQERQKEQY

v_gene: TRBV11-3
j_gene: TRBJ1-1
CDR3aa: ASSLTGQGKAEAF

v_gene: TRBV5-1
j_gene: TRBJ2-1
CDR3aa: ASRQGAGNEQF

v_gene: TRBV7-2
j_gene: TRBJ2-7
CDR3aa: ASTPRGGRSYEQY

v_gene: TRBV28
j_gene: TRBJ2-5
CDR3aa: ASSLGLAGGMWETQY

v_gene: TRBV30
j_gene: TRBJ1-2
CDR3aa: AWSPRTAYGYT

v_gene: TRBV4-3
j_gene: TRBJ2-7
CDR3aa: ASSQEPSGSPLEQY

v_gene: TRBV3-1/TRBV3-2
j_gene: TRBJ1-2
CDR3aa: ASSRGQNYGYT

v_gene: TRBV30
j_gene: TRBJ2-5
CDR3aa: AWTEPRTPGETQY

v_gene: TRBV19
j_gene: TRBJ2-1
CDR3aa: ASSIPGGGRMDEQF

v_gene: TRBV6-5
j_gene: TRBJ1-1
CDR3aa: ASSQIRGDAF